The present T cell receptor (beta chain) was sequenced within a study of shared clonotypes between healthy human individuals. This table comes from immunoSEQ multiplex PCR, and its TCRdb copy is limited to in-frame clones, with some not included. The profile shows some 2,500,000 clones, 93% of them singletons. J lost 0 bases, V lost 0 bases, and 10 bases had no gene match. Looked up from germline, CDR1 is SGHVS and CDR2 is FNYEAQ. The CDR3 loop spans 18 amino acids. Sequencing used naive CD4+ T cells from PBMCs. As for subset: CD45RA+ positively selected. The chain employs TRBV7-6 and TRBJ2-7; 8 nucleotides match TRBD2. This receptor was obtained from a young man in good health. Some clones in this sample may be carry-over from other donors' samples. In DNA form, the CDR3 reads TGTGCCAGCAGCTTAGCCGGTCTAGCGGGTTACTCCTCCTACGAGCAGTACTTC. Protein sequence: CASSLAGLAGYSSYEQYF. The whole variable domain, remainder taken from reference TRBV7-6 and TRBJ2-7, is GAGVSQSPRYKVTKRGQDVALRCDPISGHVSLYWYRQALGQGPEFLTYFNYEAQQDKSGLPNDRFSAERPEGSISTLTIQRTEQRDSAMYRCASSLAGLAGYSSYEQYFGPGTRLTVT.